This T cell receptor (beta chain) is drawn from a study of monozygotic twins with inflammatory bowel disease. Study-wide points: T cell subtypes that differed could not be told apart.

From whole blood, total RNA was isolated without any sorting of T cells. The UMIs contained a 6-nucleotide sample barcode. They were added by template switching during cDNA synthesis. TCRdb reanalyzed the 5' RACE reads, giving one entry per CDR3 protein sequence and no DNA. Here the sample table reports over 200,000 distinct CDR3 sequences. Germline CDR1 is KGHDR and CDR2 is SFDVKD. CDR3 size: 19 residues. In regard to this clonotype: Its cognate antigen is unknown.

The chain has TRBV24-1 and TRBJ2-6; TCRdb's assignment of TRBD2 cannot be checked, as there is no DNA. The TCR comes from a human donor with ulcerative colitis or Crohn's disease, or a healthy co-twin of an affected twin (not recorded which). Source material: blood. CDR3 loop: CATSDPGLAGVSGANVLTF.